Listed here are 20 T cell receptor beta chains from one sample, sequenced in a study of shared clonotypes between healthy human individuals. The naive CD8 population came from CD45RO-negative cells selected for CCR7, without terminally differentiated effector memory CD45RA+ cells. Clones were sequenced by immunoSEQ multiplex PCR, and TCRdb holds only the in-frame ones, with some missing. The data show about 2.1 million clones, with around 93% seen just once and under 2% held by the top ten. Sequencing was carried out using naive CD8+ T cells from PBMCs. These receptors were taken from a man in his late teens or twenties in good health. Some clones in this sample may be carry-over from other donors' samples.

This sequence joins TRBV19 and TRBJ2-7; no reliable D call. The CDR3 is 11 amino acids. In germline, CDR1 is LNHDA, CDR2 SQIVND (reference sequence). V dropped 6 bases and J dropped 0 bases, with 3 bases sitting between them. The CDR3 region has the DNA TGTGCCAGTAGCCACTCCTACGAGCAGTACTTC. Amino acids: CASSHSYEQYF.

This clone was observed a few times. The CDR3 nucleotides are TGCGCCAGCAGCCCGGGACTAGCGGGAGATGGCATTCAGTACTTC. Encoded protein: CASSPGLAGDGIQYF. The chain couples TRBV4-1 to TRBJ2-4; 14 bases line up with TRBD2. The CDR3 length is 15 residues. With 4 bases clipped from V and 9 bases from J, the junction kept 5 bases outside the gene matches. Per germline, CDR1 MGHRA and CDR2 YSYEKL.

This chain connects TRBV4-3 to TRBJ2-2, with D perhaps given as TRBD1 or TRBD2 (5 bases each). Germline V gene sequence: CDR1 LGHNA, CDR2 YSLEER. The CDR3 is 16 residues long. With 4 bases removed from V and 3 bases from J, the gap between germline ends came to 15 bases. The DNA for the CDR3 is TGCGCCAGCAGCCCTAAGGGGCCGAGGGACACCGGGGAGCTGTTTTTT. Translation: CASSPKGPRDTGELFF.

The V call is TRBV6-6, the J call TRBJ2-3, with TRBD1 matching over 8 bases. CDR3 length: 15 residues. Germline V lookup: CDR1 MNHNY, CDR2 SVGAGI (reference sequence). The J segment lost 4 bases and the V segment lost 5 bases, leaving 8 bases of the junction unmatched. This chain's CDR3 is CASSQRQGQADTQYF. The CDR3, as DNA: TGTGCCAGCAGTCAGCGACAGGGGCAGGCAGATACGCAGTATTTT.

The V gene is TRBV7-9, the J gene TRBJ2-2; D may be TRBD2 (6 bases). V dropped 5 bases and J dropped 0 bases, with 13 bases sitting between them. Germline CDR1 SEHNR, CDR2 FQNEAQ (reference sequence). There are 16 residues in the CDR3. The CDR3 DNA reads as TGTGCCAGCAGCACTGCCACTAGCCCGAACACCGGGGAGCTGTTTTTT. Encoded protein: CASSTATSPNTGELFF.

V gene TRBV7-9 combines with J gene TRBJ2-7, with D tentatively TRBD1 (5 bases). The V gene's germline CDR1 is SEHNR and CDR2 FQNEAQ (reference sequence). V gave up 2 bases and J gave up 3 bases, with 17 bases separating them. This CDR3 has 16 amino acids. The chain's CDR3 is CASSLISGQALYEQYF. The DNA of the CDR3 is TGTGCCAGCAGCTTAATTTCAGGGCAGGCCCTCTACGAGCAGTACTTC.

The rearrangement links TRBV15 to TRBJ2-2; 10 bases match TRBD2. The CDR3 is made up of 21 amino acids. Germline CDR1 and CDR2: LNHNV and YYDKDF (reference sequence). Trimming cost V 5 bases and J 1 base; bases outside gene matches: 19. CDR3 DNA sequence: TGTGCCACCAGCGCTTACCCCGGAACAGCGGGAGGGCCCGGGAACACCGGGGAGCTGTTTTTT. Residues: CATSAYPGTAGGPGNTGELFF.

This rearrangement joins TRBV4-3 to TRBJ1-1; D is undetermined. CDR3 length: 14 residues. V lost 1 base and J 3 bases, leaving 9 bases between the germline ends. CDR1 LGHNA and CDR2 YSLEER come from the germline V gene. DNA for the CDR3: TGCGCCAGCAGCCAAGTATCTTTGGACACTGAAGCTTTCTTT. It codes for CASSQVSLDTEAFF.

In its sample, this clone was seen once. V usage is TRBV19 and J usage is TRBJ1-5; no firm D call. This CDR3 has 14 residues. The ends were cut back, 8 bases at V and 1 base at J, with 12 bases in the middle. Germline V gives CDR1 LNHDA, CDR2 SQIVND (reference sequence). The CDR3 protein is CASAQDGSNQPQHF. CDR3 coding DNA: TGTGCCAGTGCCCAGGACGGAAGCAATCAGCCCCAGCATTTT.

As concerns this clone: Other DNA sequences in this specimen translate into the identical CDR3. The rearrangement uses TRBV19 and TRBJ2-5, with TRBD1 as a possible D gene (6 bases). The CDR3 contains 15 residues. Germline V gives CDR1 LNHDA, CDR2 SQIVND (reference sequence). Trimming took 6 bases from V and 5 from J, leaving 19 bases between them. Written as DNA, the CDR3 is TGTGCCAGTAGCAATGCAGGGGAAGGGGATGAGACCCAGTACTTC. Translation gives CASSNAGEGDETQYF.

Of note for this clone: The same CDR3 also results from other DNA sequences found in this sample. CDR3 loop: CASSSGTVSYEQYF. As DNA, the CDR3 is TGTGCCAGCAGCTCAGGGACCGTCTCCTACGAGCAGTACTTC. The chain has TRBV7-9 and TRBJ2-7; D tentatively fits TRBD1 or TRBD2 (5 bases each). The germline V gene has CDR1 SEHNR and CDR2 FQNEAQ (reference sequence). V lost 4 bases and J 0 bases, leaving 10 bases between the germline ends. This CDR3 is built from 14 residues.

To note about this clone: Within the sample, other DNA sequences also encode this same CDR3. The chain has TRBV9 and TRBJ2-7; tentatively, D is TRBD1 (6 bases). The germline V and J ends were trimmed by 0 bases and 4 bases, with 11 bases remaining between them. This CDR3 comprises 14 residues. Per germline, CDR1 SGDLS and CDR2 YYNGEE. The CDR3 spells CASSVGRGGYEQYF. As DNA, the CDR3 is TGTGCCAGCAGCGTAGGCAGGGGTGGATACGAGCAGTACTTC. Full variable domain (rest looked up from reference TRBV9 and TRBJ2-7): DSGVTQTPKHLITATGQRVTLRCSPRSGDLSVYWYQQSLDQGLQFLIQYYNGEERAKGNILERFSAQQFPDLHSELNLSSLELGDSALYFCASSVGRGGYEQYFGPGTRLTVT.

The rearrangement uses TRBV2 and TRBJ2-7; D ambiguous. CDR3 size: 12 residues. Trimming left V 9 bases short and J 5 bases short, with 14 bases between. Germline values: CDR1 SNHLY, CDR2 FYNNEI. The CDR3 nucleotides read TGTGCCAGTTGTGTGTACGGAAACGAGCAGTACTTC. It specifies CASCVYGNEQYF.

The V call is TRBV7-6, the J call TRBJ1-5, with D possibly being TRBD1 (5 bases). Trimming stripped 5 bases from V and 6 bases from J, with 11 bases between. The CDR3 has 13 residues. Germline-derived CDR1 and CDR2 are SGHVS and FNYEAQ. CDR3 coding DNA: TGTGCCAGCAGCACGGGGGTCTCTCAGCCCCAGCATTTT. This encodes CASSTGVSQPQHF.

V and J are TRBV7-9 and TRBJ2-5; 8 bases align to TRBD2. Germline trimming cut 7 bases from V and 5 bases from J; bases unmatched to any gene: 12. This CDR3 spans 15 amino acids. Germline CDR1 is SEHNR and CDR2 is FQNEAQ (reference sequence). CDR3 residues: CASIYGLAGDETQYF. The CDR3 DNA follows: TGTGCCAGCATCTATGGACTAGCTGGAGATGAGACCCAGTACTTC.

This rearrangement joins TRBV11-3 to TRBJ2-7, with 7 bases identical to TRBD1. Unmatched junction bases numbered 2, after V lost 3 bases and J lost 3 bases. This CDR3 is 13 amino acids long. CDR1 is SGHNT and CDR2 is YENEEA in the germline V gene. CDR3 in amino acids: CASSFHRGYEQYF. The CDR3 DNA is TGTGCCAGCAGCTTCCACAGGGGCTACGAGCAGTACTTC.

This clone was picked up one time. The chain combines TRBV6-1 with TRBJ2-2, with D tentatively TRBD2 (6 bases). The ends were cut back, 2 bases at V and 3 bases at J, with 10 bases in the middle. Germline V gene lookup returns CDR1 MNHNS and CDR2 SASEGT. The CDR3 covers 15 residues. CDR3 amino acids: CASSESRDYTGELFF. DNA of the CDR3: TGTGCCAGCAGTGAAAGCCGGGACTACACCGGGGAGCTGTTTTTT.

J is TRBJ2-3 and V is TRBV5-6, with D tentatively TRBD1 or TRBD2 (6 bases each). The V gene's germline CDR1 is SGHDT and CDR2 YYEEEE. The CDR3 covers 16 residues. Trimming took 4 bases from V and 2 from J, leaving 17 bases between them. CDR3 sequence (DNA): TGTGCCAGCAGCACTAGCCGGGACACGGTCACAGATACGCAGTATTTT. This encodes CASSTSRDTVTDTQYF. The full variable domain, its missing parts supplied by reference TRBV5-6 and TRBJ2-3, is DAGVTQSPTHLIKTRGQQVTLRCSPKSGHDTVSWYQQALGQGPQFIFQYYEEEERQRGNFPDRFSGHQFPNYSSELNVNALLLGDSALYLCASSTSRDTVTDTQYFGPGTRLTVL.

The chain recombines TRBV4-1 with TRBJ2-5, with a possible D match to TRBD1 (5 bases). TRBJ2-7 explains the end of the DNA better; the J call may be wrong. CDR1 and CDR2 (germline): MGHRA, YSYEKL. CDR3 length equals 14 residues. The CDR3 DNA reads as TGCGCCAGCAGCCAGGTATCAGGGACCTACGAGCAGTACTTC. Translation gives CASSQVSGTYEQYF.

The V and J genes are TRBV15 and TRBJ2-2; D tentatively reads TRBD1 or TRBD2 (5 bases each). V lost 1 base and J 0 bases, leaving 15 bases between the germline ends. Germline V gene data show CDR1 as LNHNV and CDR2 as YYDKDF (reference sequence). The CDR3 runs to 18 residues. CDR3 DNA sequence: TGTGCCACCAGCAGAGGCGTACCGGGACGGACGAACACCGGGGAGCTGTTTTTT. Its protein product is CATSRGVPGRTNTGELFF.